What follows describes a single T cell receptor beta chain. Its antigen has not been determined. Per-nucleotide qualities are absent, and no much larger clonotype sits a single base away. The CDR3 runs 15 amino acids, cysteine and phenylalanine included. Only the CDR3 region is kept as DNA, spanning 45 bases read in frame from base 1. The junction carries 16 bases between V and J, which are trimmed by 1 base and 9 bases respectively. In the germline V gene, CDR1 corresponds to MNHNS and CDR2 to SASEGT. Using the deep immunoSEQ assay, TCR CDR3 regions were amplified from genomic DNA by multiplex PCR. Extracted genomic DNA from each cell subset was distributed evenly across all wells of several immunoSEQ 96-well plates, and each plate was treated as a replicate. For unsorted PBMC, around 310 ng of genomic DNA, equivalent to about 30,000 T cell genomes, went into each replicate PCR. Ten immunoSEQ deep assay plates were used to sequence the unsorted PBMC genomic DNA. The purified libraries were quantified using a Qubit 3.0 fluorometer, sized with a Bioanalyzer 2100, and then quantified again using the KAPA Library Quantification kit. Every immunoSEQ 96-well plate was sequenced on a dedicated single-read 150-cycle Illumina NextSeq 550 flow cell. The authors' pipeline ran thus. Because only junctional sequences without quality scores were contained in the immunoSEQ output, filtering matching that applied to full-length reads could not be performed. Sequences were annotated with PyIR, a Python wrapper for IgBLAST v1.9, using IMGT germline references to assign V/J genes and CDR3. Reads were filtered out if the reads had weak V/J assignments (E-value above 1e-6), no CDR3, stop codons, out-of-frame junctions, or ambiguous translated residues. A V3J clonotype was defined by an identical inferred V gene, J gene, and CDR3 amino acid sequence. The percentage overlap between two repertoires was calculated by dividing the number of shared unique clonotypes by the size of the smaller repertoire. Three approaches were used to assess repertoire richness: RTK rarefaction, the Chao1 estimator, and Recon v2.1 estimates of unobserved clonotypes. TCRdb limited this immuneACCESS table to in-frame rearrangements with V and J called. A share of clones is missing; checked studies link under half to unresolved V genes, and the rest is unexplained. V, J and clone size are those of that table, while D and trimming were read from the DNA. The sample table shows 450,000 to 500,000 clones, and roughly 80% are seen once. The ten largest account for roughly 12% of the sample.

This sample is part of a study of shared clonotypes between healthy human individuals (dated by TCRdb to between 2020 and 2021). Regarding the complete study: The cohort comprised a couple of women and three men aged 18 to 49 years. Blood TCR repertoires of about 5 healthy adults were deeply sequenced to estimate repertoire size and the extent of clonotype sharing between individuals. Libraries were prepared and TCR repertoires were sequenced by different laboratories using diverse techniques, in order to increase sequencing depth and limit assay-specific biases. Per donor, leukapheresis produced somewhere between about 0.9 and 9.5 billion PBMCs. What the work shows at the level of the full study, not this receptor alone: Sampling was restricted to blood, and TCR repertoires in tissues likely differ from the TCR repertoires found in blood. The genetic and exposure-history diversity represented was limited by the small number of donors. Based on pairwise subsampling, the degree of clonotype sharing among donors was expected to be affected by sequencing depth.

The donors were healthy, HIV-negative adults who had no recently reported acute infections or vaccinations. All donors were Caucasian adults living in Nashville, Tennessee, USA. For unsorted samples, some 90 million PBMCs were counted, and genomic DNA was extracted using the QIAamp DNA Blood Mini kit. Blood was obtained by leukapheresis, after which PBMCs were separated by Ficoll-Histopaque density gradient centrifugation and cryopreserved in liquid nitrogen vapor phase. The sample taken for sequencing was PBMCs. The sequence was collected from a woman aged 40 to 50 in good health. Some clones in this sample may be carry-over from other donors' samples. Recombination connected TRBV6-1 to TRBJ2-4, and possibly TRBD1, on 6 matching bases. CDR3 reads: CASSEGMGAVSIQYF. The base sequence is TGTGCCAGCAGTGAAGGTATGGGGGCGGTGAGCATTCAGTACTTC.